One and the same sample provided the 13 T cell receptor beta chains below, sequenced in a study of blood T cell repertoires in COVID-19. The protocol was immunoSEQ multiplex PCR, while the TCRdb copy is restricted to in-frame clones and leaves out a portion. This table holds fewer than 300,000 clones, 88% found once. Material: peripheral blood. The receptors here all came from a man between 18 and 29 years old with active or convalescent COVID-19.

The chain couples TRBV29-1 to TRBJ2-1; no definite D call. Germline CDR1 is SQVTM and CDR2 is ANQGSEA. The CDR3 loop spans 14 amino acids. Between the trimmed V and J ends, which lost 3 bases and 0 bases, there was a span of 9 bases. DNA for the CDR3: TGCAGCGTTGACCCGGTAAGCTCCTACAATGAGCAGTTCTTC. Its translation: CSVDPVSSYNEQFF.

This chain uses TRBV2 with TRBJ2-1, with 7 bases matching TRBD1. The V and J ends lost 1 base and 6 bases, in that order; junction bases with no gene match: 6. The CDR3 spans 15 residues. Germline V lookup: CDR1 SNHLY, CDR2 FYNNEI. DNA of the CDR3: TGTGCCAGCAGTGAAGGACAGGGAAGAGGCAATGAGCAGTTCTTC. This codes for CASSEGQGRGNEQFF.

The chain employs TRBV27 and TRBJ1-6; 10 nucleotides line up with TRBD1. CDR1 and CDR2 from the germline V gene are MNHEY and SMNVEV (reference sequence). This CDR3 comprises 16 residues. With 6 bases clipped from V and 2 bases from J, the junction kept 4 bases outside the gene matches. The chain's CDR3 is CASSPGQGTYNSPLHF. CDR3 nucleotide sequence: TGTGCCAGCAGCCCGGGACAGGGGACCTATAATTCACCCCTCCACTTT.

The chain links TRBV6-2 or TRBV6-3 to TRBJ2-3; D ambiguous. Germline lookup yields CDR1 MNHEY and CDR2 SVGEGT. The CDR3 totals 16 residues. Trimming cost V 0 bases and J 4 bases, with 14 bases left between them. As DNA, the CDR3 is TGTGCCAGCAGTTACTCGCAACTTTACCCCGCAGATACGCAGTATTTT. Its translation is CASSYSQLYPADTQYF.

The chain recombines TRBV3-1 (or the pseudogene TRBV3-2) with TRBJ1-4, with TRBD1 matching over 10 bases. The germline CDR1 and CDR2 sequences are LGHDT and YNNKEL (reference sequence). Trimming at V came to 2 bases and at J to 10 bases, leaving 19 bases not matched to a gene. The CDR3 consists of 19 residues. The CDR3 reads CASSQRPGTGVHYVGKLFF. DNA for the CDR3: TGTGCCAGCAGCCAACGTCCCGGGACAGGGGTCCACTACGTCGGAAAACTGTTTTTT.

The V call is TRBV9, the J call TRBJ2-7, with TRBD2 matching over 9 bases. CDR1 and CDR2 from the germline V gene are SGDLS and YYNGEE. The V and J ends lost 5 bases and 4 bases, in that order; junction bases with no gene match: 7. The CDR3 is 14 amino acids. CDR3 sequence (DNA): TGTGCCAGCAGTGTTGGGGGACTAGCTTACGAGCAGTACTTC. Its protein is CASSVGGLAYEQYF.

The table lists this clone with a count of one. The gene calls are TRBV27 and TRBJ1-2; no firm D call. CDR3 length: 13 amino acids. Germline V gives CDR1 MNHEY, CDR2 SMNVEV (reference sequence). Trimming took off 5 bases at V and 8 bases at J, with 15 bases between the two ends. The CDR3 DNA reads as TGTGCCAGCAGTCCAGACAAAATCTACGGCTACACCTTC. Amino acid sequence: CASSPDKIYGYTF.

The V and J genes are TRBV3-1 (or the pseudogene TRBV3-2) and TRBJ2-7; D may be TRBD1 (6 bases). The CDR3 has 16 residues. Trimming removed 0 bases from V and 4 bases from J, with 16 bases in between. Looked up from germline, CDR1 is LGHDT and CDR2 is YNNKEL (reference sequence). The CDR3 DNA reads TGTGCCAGCAGCCAAGAAGGAACAGGGTTGAGATACGAGCAGTACTTC. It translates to CASSQEGTGLRYEQYF.

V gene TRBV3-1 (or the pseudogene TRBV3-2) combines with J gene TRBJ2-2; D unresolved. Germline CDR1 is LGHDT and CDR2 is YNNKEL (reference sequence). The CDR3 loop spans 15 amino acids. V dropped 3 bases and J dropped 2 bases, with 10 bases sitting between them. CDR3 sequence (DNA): TGTGCCAGCAGCCAGGGCCCCGTCAACACCGGGGAGCTGTTTTTT. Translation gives CASSQGPVNTGELFF.

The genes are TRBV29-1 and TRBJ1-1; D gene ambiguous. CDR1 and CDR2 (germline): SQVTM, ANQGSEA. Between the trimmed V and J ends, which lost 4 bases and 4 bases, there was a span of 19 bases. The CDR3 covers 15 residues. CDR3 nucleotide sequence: TGCAGCGTTGCCCCGGCAGGCTTGGGAGGCACTGAAGCTTTCTTT. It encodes CSVAPAGLGGTEAFF.

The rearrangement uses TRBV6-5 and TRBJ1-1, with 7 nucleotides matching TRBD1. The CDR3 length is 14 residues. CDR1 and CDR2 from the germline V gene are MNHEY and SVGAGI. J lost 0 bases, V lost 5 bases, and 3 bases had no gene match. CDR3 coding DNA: TGTGCCAGCAGTAAGGGACAGTTGAACACTGAAGCTTTCTTT. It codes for CASSKGQLNTEAFF.

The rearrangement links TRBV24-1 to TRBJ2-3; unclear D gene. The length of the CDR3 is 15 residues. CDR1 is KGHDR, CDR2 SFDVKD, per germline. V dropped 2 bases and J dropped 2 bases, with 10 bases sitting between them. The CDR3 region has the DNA TGTGCCACCAGTGATTCACAGTACTCCACAGATACGCAGTATTTT. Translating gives CATSDSQYSTDTQYF.

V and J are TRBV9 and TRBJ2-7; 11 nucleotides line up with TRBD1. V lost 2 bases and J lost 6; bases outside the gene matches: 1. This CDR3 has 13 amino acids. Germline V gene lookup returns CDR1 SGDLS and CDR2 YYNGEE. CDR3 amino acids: CASSVGTGGEQYF. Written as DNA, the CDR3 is TGTGCCAGCAGCGTCGGGACAGGGGGCGAGCAGTACTTC.